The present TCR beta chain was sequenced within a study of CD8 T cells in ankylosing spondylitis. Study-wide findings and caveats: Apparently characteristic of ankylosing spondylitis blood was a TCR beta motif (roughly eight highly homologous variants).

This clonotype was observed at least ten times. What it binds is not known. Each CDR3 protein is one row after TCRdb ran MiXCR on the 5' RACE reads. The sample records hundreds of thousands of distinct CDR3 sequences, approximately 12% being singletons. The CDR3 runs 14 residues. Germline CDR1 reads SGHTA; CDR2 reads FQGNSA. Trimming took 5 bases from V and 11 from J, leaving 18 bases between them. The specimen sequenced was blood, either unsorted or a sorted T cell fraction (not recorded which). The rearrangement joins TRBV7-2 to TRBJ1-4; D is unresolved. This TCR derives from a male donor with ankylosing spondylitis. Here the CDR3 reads CASSLRPLSGKLFF. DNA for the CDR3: TGTGCCAGCAGCCTCAGACCCTTATCGGGGAAACTGTTTTTT.